This T cell receptor beta chain was observed in a study of regulatory and conventional T cells in RAG deficiency. This CDR3 contains 13 residues. Germline CDR1 SGHTA, CDR2 FQGNSA. Trimming left V 3 bases short and J 5 bases short, with 11 bases between. The sorted conventional CD4+ T cells were CD25-low and CD127-high, with genomic DNA sequenced. TCRdb's copy holds only in-frame clones and misses some; the assay was immunoSEQ multiplex PCR. The table has fewer than 40,000 clones, roughly 76% seen once; the top ten hold 3% to 4%. In addition, the sample was reused for a study of regulatory T cells. That source reports: The primer mix had 52 TRBV and 13 TRBJ primers.

The J gene is TRBJ2-7, the V gene TRBV7-2, with TRBD1 as a possible D gene (7 bases). This TCR was sampled from a human donor in good health. Sequenced sample: CD4+ effector T cells sorted from blood. The CDR3 nucleotides are TGTGCCAGCAGCTTGACAGGGAGGCACGAGCAGTACTTC. Protein: CASSLTGRHEQYF.